These 9 T cell receptor beta chains share one sample of origin, sequenced in a study of cytomegalovirus exposure and HLA in healthy donors. The PCR contained 60 Vbeta and 13 Jbeta primers. Profiling relied on immunoSEQ multiplex PCR, and the TCRdb table lists in-frame clones only, not all of them. Of around 150,000 clones detected, over 70% appear once; the ten largest clones hold 1.3% to 1.5%. Sequenced input: PBMCs. These receptors all come from a woman aged 40 to 50 in good health and CMV-seronegative.

The chain is built from TRBV19 and TRBJ1-1; the D gene is possibly TRBD1 (5 bases). The CDR3 is 13 residues long. In germline, CDR1 is LNHDA, CDR2 SQIVND (reference sequence). Trimming cost V 3 bases and J 5 bases, with 10 bases left between them. CDR3 region: CASSMQGLTEAFF. The CDR3 DNA sequence: TGTGCCAGTAGTATGCAGGGATTGACTGAAGCTTTCTTT. Variable domain in full (rest from reference TRBV19 and TRBJ1-1): DGGITQSPKYLFRKEGQNVTLSCEQNLNHDAMYWYRQDPGQGLRLIYYSQIVNDFQKGDIAEGYSVSREKKESFPLTVTSAQKNPTAFYLCASSMQGLTEAFFGQGTRLTVV.

The chain uses TRBV5-7 and TRBJ2-4; D possibly corresponds to TRBD2 (5 bases). TRBV5-7 is annotated as an ORF whose role is uncertain. V was cut by 1 base and J by 0 bases, with 8 bases left in between. The CDR3 has 15 amino acids. The CDR3 DNA is TGTGCCAGCAGCTTGCGGGGTCTAGCCAAAAACATTCAGTACTTC. It encodes CASSLRGLAKNIQYF.

This clone was observed a few times. This sequence joins TRBV5-4 and TRBJ1-1; 10 positions agree with TRBD1. With 2 bases clipped from V and 10 bases from J, the junction kept 5 bases outside the gene matches. The CDR3 sequence is 13 residues long. Per germline, CDR1 SGHNT and CDR2 YYREEE (reference sequence). The CDR3 DNA is TGTGCCAGCAGCTTTGAGACAGGGGGCGCAGCTTTCTTT. Its protein product is CASSFETGGAAFF. Full variable domain (rest looked up from reference TRBV5-4 and TRBJ1-1): ETGVTQSPTHLIKTRGQQVTLRCSSQSGHNTVSWYQQALGQGPQFIFQYYREEENGRGNFPPRFSGLQFPNYSSELNVNALELDDSALYLCASSFETGGAAFFGQGTRLTVV.

This clone was seen a few times. This sequence joins TRBV7-2 and TRBJ1-2, with no clear D. In germline, CDR1 is SGHTA, CDR2 FQGNSA. The ends were cut back, 5 bases at V and 1 base at J, with 11 bases in the middle. This CDR3 is built from 14 residues. The CDR3 reads CASSPTRDNYGYTF. CDR3 coding DNA: TGTGCCAGCAGCCCAACTCGAGATAACTATGGCTACACCTTC.

This rearrangement joins TRBV7-2 to TRBJ2-1; 11 bases are a match to TRBD2. Looked up from germline, CDR1 is SGHTA and CDR2 is FQGNSA. The CDR3 loop spans 18 amino acids. Germline trimming cut 0 bases from V and 4 bases from J; bases unmatched to any gene: 8. CDR3 nucleotide sequence: TGTGCCAGCAGCTTAGCCGCGGTAGCGGGGGGGCGGTACAATGAGCAGTTCTTC. Protein sequence: CASSLAAVAGGRYNEQFF.

The CDR3 here is CASSQDIRGNTEAFF. The CDR3 bases are TGCGCCAGCAGCCAGGACATCAGGGGGAACACTGAAGCTTTCTTT. The chain combines TRBV4-3 with TRBJ1-1, with D maybe TRBD1 (6 bases). Germline values: CDR1 LGHNA, CDR2 YSLEER. V lost 3 bases to trimming and J lost 1 base, with 12 bases between them. CDR3 length equals 15 residues.

V usage is TRBV4-3 and J usage is TRBJ2-3; 11 bases fit TRBD1. The trim removed 3 bases at V and 2 bases at J, leaving 10 bases unmatched. The CDR3 spans 18 residues. Germline V CDR1 and CDR2: LGHNA, YSLEER. DNA for the CDR3: TGCGCCAGCAGCCATGATGTTCGGGACAGGGGGTTCACAGATACGCAGTATTTT. Encoded protein: CASSHDVRDRGFTDTQYF.

V and J are TRBV10-1 and TRBJ1-2; 11 nucleotides line up with TRBD1. V lost 5 bases, J lost 6 bases, and 5 bases stayed unmatched. CDR3 length equals 14 residues. The V gene's germline CDR1 is WNHNN and CDR2 SYGVQD (reference sequence). CDR3 coding DNA: TGCGCCAGCAGTTCCGGGACAGGGGGAGATGGCTACACCTTC. It translates to CASSSGTGGDGYTF.

This chain uses TRBV27 with TRBJ2-7, with TRBD2 as a possible D gene (6 bases). Trimming removed 5 bases from V and 2 bases from J, with 13 bases in between. CDR3 length equals 14 residues. Germline V gives CDR1 MNHEY, CDR2 SMNVEV (reference sequence). CDR3 sequence reads: CASSPGLTTYEQYF. For the CDR3, the DNA is TGTGCCAGCAGTCCGGGACTGACTACCTACGAGCAGTACTTC.